This TCR beta chain was profiled in a study of blood T cell repertoires in COVID-19. Study details: Sites across the United States, Italy and Spain contributed samples from acute and convalescent COVID-19. PBMCs, B-cell-depleted T cells, or T cells were the source of the cDNA or gDNA that made up the material.

In the authors' workflow: From reference gene primer amplification, estimates of nucleated cell counts were derived. Sequenced by immunoSEQ multiplex PCR; TCRdb stores in-frame clones only, minus some. Clone size and the V and J calls come from that table; the DNA yielded D and trimming. The sample comprises about 130,000 clones, less than 85% of which are singletons, and 12% rests with the top ten. The CDR3 consists of 13 residues. Between the trimmed V and J ends, which lost 7 bases and 3 bases, there was a span of 12 bases. Germline CDR1 is SNHLY and CDR2 is FYNNEI. The sequence was obtained from a woman aged 60-75 years with acute or convalescent COVID-19. Sequenced: peripheral blood. The chain carries TRBV2 and TRBJ1-2; D gene uncertain. CDR3 sequence: CASNTALHYGYTF. Here the CDR3 DNA reads TGTGCCAGCAACACAGCTCTTCACTATGGCTACACCTTC.